Each of the 21 T cell receptor beta chains below was sequenced from the same sample in a study of molecular identifiers for immune sequencing clone quantification. TCRdb redid the calling of the PCR reads with MiXCR, one entry per CDR3 protein. This sample carries roughly 630,000 distinct CDR3 sequences, around 25% of them seen once, and the ten largest clones take 0.78%. Sequenced input: naive CD8+ T cells from blood, with Jurkat cell RNA spiked in. Noted subset: FACS-sorted CD8+CD4-CCR7+CD45RA+ naive T cells. The source of these receptors is a human donor in good health. Some libraries in this study had Jurkat cell RNA spiked in.

This rearrangement joins TRBV6-4 to TRBJ2-3; D call uncertain. V shed 2 bases and J shed 6 bases, with 15 bases lying between them. This CDR3 region has 15 residues. Germline CDR1 and CDR2: MRHNA and SNTAGT. In DNA form, the CDR3 reads TGTGCCAGCAGTGACCCGACTGGTGCGGCTGATACGCAGTATTTT. It yields the protein CASSDPTGAADTQYF.

With regard to this clonotype: A clone one base away is much larger, so this may be a read error. The J gene is TRBJ2-7, the V gene TRBV7-6, with TRBD1 matching 7 bases. This CDR3 has 13 residues. Germline CDR1 SGHVS, CDR2 FNYEAQ. DNA for the CDR3: TGTGTCAGCAGCATCGGGACAGACGGCGAGCAGTACTTC. As protein: CVSSIGTDGEQYF. Drawing the rest from reference TRBV7-6 and TRBJ2-7, the complete variable domain is GAGVSQSPRYKVTKRGQDVALRCDPISGHVSLYWYRQALGQGPEFLTYFNYEAQQDKSGLPNDRFSAERPEGSISTLTIQRTEQRDSAMYRCVSSIGTDGEQYFGPGTRLTVT.

This clonotype was picked up many times. The CDR3 sequence is CASSYSNQETQYF. CDR3 DNA sequence: TGTGCCAGCAGTTACTCGAACCAAGAGACCCAGTACTTC. The rearrangement uses TRBV6-5 and TRBJ2-5; D uncertain. Germline lookup yields CDR1 MNHEY and CDR2 SVGAGI. Trimming removed 0 bases at V and 0 bases at J, with 2 bases between. This CDR3 is built from 13 residues.

This clonotype appeared a single time. At one end, the junction sequence differs from germline, possibly due to a read error. The chain couples TRBV7-6 to TRBJ2-3; TRBD2 might be the D (5 bases). This CDR3 comprises 14 residues. Germline V lookup: CDR1 SGHVS, CDR2 FNYEAQ. The CDR3 reads CANSLHGNNNTQYF. The CDR3 nucleotides are TGTGCCAACAGCCTACACGGGAACAATAATACGCAATATTTT.

About this clonotype: A junction boundary mismatches the germline segment, possibly from a read error. This chain uses TRBV7-9 with TRBJ2-1; D unclear. The CDR3 has 13 amino acids. The V gene's germline CDR1 is SEHNR and CDR2 FQNEAQ (reference sequence). The CDR3 nucleotides are TGTGCCAGCAGCTCTGTCGTATACAATGAGCGGTTCTTC. It yields the protein CASSSVVYNERFF. The full variable domain, in which reference TRBV7-9 and TRBJ2-1 provide the parts outside the CDR3, is DTGVSQNPRHKITKRGQNVTFRCDPISEHNRLYWYRQTLGQGPEFLTYFQNEAQLEKSRLLSDRFSAERPKGSFSTLEIQRTEQGDSAMYLCASSSVVYNERFFGPGTRLTVL.

This chain uses TRBV4-1 with TRBJ2-7; maybe TRBD2 (6 bases). Trimming pared 2 bases from V and 2 bases from J, leaving 19 bases between. Looked up from germline, CDR1 is MGHRA and CDR2 is YSYEKL. The CDR3 runs to 17 residues. The CDR3 sequence is CASSQKGGPASAYEQYF. CDR3 sequence (DNA): TGCGCCAGCAGCCAAAAGGGAGGACCTGCCTCTGCCTACGAGCAGTACTTC.

This clonotype was picked up many times. The chain links TRBV5-1 to TRBJ1-5; the D gene is possibly TRBD1 (6 bases). The CDR3 runs to 14 residues. V dropped 2 bases and J dropped 5 bases, with 11 bases sitting between them. In germline, CDR1 is SGHRS, CDR2 YFSETQ. CDR3 bases: TGCGCCAGCAGCTTTTTGGGGGGCGATCAGCCCCAGCATTTT. Encoded protein: CASSFLGGDQPQHF.

This clonotype was counted at least ten times. V and J are TRBV6-2 or TRBV6-3 and TRBJ2-7, with 11 bases fitting TRBD1. Germline V lookup: CDR1 MNHEY, CDR2 SVGEGT. The CDR3 runs to 17 residues. The junction had 8 bases not matched to a gene; V was cut back by 2 bases and J by 2 bases. CDR3 loop: CASSYVGPGQGAYEQYF. CDR3 nucleotide sequence: TGTGCCAGCAGTTACGTTGGACCGGGACAGGGGGCCTACGAGCAGTACTTC.

Comment on this clonotype: This may arise from a read error, as a much more abundant clone is one base away. This sequence joins TRBV20-1 and TRBJ1-2; TRBD1 agrees at 7 bases. Germline V lookup: CDR1 DFQATT, CDR2 SNEGSKA (reference sequence). The CDR3 is 13 residues long. The CDR3: CGAREQGFYGYTF. As DNA, the CDR3 is TGCGGTGCTAGAGAACAGGGGTTCTATGGCTACACCTTC.

This chain joins TRBV9 and TRBJ2-7; tentative D call: TRBD2 (5 bases). CDR1 SGDLS and CDR2 YYNGEE come from the germline V gene. This CDR3 comprises 15 residues. Between the trimmed V and J ends, which lost 0 bases and 3 bases, there was a span of 13 bases. The CDR3 loop is CASSVGGGIHYEQYF. CDR3 nucleotide sequence: TGTGCCAGCAGCGTAGGCGGAGGTATACACTACGAGCAGTACTTC.

On this clonotype: Given a much more abundant clone one base away, this may be a read error. Since the CDR3 does not end with the conserved phenylalanine or tryptophan, this likely comes from a read error. This chain links TRBV13 with TRBJ1-2, with TRBD1 as a possible D gene (6 bases). From germline, CDR1 is PRHDT and CDR2 FYEKMQ (reference sequence). CDR3 length equals 13 residues. V dropped 2 bases and J dropped 6 bases, with 10 bases sitting between them. CDR3 nucleotides: TGTGCCAGCAGCTTAAGGGACACGGATGGCTACACCCTC. The encoded protein is CASSLRDTDGYTL.

The chain uses TRBV7-6 and TRBJ2-7, with D perhaps TRBD2 (6 bases). The CDR3 has 15 residues. V was clipped by 1 base and J by 1 base, with 11 bases between them. Germline V gene lookup returns CDR1 SGHVS and CDR2 FNYEAQ. CDR3 nucleotide sequence: TGTGCCAGCAGCTTAGAAGCGGGCAATTCCTACGAGCAGTACTTC. It translates to CASSLEAGNSYEQYF.

DNA for the CDR3: TGTGCCAGCAGTTTCCCGGGGGCAGGGGGAAATGAGCAGTTCTTC. Amino acid sequence: CASSFPGAGGNEQFF. The chain is built from TRBV27 and TRBJ2-1, with D perhaps TRBD1 (7 bases). CDR1 MNHEY and CDR2 SMNVEV come from the germline V gene (reference sequence). V lost 3 bases and J 7 bases, leaving 16 bases between the germline ends. CDR3 length: 15 amino acids.

Details on this clonotype: A read error may be the cause here, since a much bigger clone is one base away. In this CDR3 the conserved last residue, phenylalanine or tryptophan, is missing, so a read error is likely. The CDR3, as DNA: TGTGCCAGCAGTCAAGGGACAGGGAGTGATCAGCCCCAGCATCTT. Encoded protein: CASSQGTGSDQPQHL. The genes are TRBV28 and TRBJ1-5; 9 nucleotides line up with TRBD1. Germline V gene lookup returns CDR1 MDHEN and CDR2 SYDVKM. Germline trimming cut 5 bases from V and 5 bases from J; bases unmatched to any gene: 7. CDR3 size: 15 residues.

This rearrangement joins TRBV27 to TRBJ2-1, with D unresolved. Germline CDR1 is MNHEY and CDR2 is SMNVEV (reference sequence). V dropped 5 bases and J dropped 4 bases, with 18 bases sitting between them. This CDR3 has 16 residues. The DNA of the CDR3 is TGTGCCAGCAGTCTCTCTACCCCAAACGGGTACAATGAGCAGTTCTTC. This sequence encodes CASSLSTPNGYNEQFF.

Regarding this clonotype: Because the CDR3 is missing its conserved closing phenylalanine or tryptophan, this is likely a read error. The J gene is TRBJ2-1, the V gene TRBV7-6; D remains ambiguous. Germline-derived CDR1 and CDR2 are SGHVS and FNYEAQ. V lost 5 bases and J 4 bases, leaving 3 bases between the germline ends. The CDR3 covers 11 residues. This CDR3 is CASSTYNEQFS. In DNA, the CDR3 is TGTGCCAGCAGCACTTACAATGAGCAGTTCTCC.

This clonotype was found a few times. This chain connects TRBV7-9 to TRBJ1-1; D not resolved. The CDR3 sequence is 16 residues long. Trimming shortened V by 1 base and J by 1 base, and 13 bases separated the two germline ends. The germline CDR1 and CDR2 sequences are SEHNR and FQNEAQ (reference sequence). CDR3 residues: CASSLGLLTENTEAFF. CDR3 in DNA: TGTGCCAGCAGCTTAGGACTGCTTACGGAGAACACTGAAGCTTTCTTT.

This clonotype appeared many times. The rearrangement links TRBV12-3 or TRBV12-4 to TRBJ1-2; D remains unclear. This CDR3 has 15 residues. V was clipped by 5 bases and J by 1 base, with 14 bases between them. In nucleotides, the CDR3 is TGTGCCAGCAGTCCTCGCGGGGAGCATAACTATGGCTACACCTTC. Protein: CASSPRGEHNYGYTF.

The V gene is TRBV5-1, the J gene TRBJ2-1; 9 nucleotides align to TRBD1. Germline CDR1 is SGHRS and CDR2 is YFSETQ. The trim removed 4 bases at V and 8 bases at J, leaving 10 bases unmatched. The CDR3 covers 15 residues. As DNA, the CDR3 is TGCGCCAGCAGCCTTCAAGACAGGGGGAGAGATGAGCAGTTCTTC. Translation gives CASSLQDRGRDEQFF.

This clonotype was observed a handful of times. This chain connects TRBV5-1 to TRBJ2-7, with 8 bases lining up with TRBD1. This CDR3 is 15 amino acids long. CDR1 is SGHRS and CDR2 is YFSETQ in the germline V gene. V lost 1 base to trimming and J lost 2 bases; unmatched junction nucleotides: 5. CDR3 region: CASSLFTGGTYEQYF. The CDR3 DNA sequence: TGCGCCAGCAGCTTGTTTACAGGGGGGACCTACGAGCAGTACTTC.

A few counts support this clonotype. This may come from a read error, since a much larger clone is one base off. The rearrangement links TRBV25-1 to TRBJ2-7; unclear D gene. The V end lost 0 bases, the J end lost 9 bases, and 9 bases lay between the germline ends. Germline V lookup: CDR1 MGHDK, CDR2 SYGVNS. This CDR3 comprises 12 residues. The CDR3 sequence is CASSEYHPGQYF. The CDR3 bases are TGTGCCAGCAGTGAATATCACCCCGGGCAGTACTTC.